A single TCR beta chain is shown here with its context. The specificity of this receptor is unknown. Within one base of it there is no much larger clone, and no base qualities were kept. In the prospective study, participants were about 18 to 100 years old, resided in about two dozen geographic areas of the United States, and were enrolled through a virtual design. In the prospective study, cohorts were assigned on the basis of participant-reported clinical history obtained from a screening survey and a study questionnaire. For ImmuneRACE Cohort 3, a participant was defined as recovered based on two consecutive negative NP/OP PCR tests, clearance by a healthcare professional, or resolution of symptoms. In the prospective study, whole blood, serum and a nasopharyngeal or oropharyngeal swab were collected from each participant by mobile phlebotomists. Additional blood draws and questionnaires over an approximately 2-month period could optionally be provided by prospective study participants. Before DNA extraction, blood samples from the prospective study were shipped at room temperature or frozen.

This specimen comes from a study of blood T cell repertoires in COVID-19 (TCRdb year 2020). Study-level background: The collaborator samples originated in the United States, Italy and Spain and spanned the acute and convalescent phases of COVID-19. The repertoires were released in a freely available public database meant as a resource for research on the immune response to SARS-CoV-2. Deeply sampled blood TCRbeta repertoires from subjects exposed to, actively infected with, or recovered from COVID-19 were included in the dataset. Nearly every sample came with metadata listing a de-identified subject ID, COVID-19 status, age in years and sex. HLA class I and class II types, where available, came from metadata supplied by the sample provider rather than from assay-based typing. The samples were drawn from two sources: the first 160 participants of the ongoing ImmuneRACE study, and over 950 subjects contributed by 6 global collaborators. The material from the prospective study consisted of cDNA or gDNA derived from T cells, B-cell-depleted T cells, or PBMCs.

What the work shows at the level of the full study, not this receptor alone: Clinical and demographic metadata were provided uncurated, with the amount varying by source and participant.

Sequences SGHDT (CDR1) and YYEEEE (CDR2) are obtained from the germline V gene. The germline ends are 4 bases apart after V is trimmed by 2 bases and J by 1 base. Taken from cysteine to phenylalanine, the CDR3 has 14 residues. Left in the record is the CDR3 DNA by itself, 42 bases read in frame from the first base. The immunoSEQ Assay, a bias-controlled multiplex PCR, was used to amplify TCRbeta CDR3 regions from genomic DNA. On the authors' methods: Within the assay, amplification of reference gene primers was used to estimate how many nucleated cells each sample contained. Sequence reads were collapsed and filtered to measure the absolute abundance of every unique TCRbeta CDR3 rearrangement. For each sample, productive Simpson clonality was calculated as the square root of Simpson's diversity index over productive rearrangements. TCRdb stores this immuneACCESS table with in-frame sequences only. Part of the clones is absent; in the studies checked, under half of the shortfall reflects unresolved V genes, and no reason is known for the rest. V and J calls and clone size come straight from that table; D and trimming were deduced from the DNA. In all, the sample holds some 160,000 clones, and 75% to 90% of those were seen once. The ten largest make up roughly 3.4% of the sample.

The clonotype comes from an older woman who had recovered from COVID-19. Sequenced sample: PBMCs or T cells enriched from blood (not recorded which). The chain links TRBV5-6 with TRBJ1-6; the D gene cannot be named for sure. The CDR3 has the sequence CASSFQSYNSPLHF. In nucleotides, the sequence is TGTGCCAGCAGCTTCCAGTCCTATAATTCACCCCTCCACTTT.